This TCR beta chain emerged from a study of T-cell memory formation after mild COVID-19. At the level of the study: Largely donor-specific TCR clusters were found. Overall study results and limits: The appearance of some responding clones in pre-infection memory suggested that cross-reactive memory joined.

This clonotype has just a few counts. Its antigen is unknown. From 5'RACE with constant-segment primers came TCR alpha and TCR beta cDNA libraries that carried sample barcodes and UMIs. Each CDR3 protein gets one entry after TCRdb re-called the 5' RACE reads with MiXCR. The table lists 450,000 to 650,000 distinct CDR3 sequences, roughly 18% of them singletons, with about 12% in the top ten. CDR1 and CDR2 (germline): LGHDT, YNNKEL (reference sequence). The CDR3 has 16 amino acids. J lost 2 bases, V lost 0 bases, and 4 bases had no gene match. Sample: PBMCs or a T cell subset sorted from them (not recorded which). This clonotype was sampled from an adult woman who had mild COVID-19 (a few samples of this study predate the infection). Cell type and time point are not known. The V call is TRBV3-1, the J call TRBJ2-3; 8 bases align to TRBD1. Written as DNA, the CDR3 is TGTGCCAGCAGCCAAGACTGGGACAGGCTCACAGATACGCAGTATTTT. This encodes CASSQDWDRLTDTQYF.